This paragraph covers one TCR beta chain sequence. The antigen is unknown. The record originates from a study of CD8+ T cells in alopecia areata. About the research overall: Treatment of the treated patients consisted of oral tofacitinib, 5 to 10 mg twice daily.

In alopecia areata patients, both lesional scalp punch biopsies and peripheral blood were collected. Study-wide results and limits: TCR sharing across patients was less clear than in mice, possibly HLA-related. It was lesional scalp, especially alopecia totalis/universalis, that showed higher clonality than normal scalp.

RNA, once extracted, was reverse transcribed into cDNA for use as the sequencing template. This table comes from immunoSEQ multiplex PCR, and its TCRdb copy is limited to in-frame clones, with some not included. The data contain about 12,000 clones, roughly 56% of them singletons. Germline V CDR1 and CDR2: SGHRS, YFSETQ. CDR3 size: 17 residues. With V trimmed by 4 bases and J by 3 bases, 5 bases remained unmatched. This sequence originates from a human donor with alopecia areata. The gene calls are TRBV5-1 and TRBJ2-2; 14 bases match TRBD2. The sequenced sample consisted of skin. The CDR3 sequence: CASSPGLAGVDTGELFF. The DNA for the CDR3 is TGCGCCAGCAGCCCGGGACTAGCGGGAGTGGACACCGGGGAGCTGTTTTTT.